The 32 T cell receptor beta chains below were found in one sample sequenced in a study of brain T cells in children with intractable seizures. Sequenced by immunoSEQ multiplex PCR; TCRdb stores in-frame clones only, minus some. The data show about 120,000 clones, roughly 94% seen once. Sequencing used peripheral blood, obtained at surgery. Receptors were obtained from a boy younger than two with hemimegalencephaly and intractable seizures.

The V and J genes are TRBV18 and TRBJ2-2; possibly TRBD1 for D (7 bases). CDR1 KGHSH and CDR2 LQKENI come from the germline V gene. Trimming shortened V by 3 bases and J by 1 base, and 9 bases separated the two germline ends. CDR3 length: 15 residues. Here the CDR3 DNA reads TGTGCCAGCTCACCCCAGGGGGGGAACACCGGGGAGCTGTTTTTT. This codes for CASSPQGGNTGELFF.

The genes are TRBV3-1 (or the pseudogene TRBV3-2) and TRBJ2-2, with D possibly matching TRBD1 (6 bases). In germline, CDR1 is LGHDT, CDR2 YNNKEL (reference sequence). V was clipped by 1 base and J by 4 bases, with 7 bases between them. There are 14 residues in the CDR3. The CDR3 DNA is TGTGCCAGCAGCCAAGGAGGGGGCACCGGGGAGCTGTTTTTT. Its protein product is CASSQGGGTGELFF.

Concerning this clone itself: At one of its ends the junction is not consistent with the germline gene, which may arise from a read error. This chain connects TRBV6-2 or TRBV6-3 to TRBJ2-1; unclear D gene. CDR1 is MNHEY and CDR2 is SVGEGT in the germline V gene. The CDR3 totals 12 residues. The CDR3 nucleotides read TGTGCCAGCAGTTCCCTAGTGAATGAACAGTTCTTC. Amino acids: CASSSLVNEQFF.

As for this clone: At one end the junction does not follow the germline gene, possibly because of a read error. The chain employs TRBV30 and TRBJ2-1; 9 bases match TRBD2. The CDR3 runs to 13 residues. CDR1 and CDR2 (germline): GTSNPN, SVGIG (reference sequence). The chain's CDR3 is CAHNFPAGGLGVF. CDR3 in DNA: TGTGCCCATAATTTCCCAGCGGGAGGTCTGGGGGTCTTC.

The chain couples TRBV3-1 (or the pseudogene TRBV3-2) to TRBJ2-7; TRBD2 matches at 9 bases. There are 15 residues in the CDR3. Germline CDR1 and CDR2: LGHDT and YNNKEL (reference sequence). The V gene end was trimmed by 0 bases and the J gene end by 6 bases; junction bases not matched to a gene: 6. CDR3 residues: CASSQELAGLGEQYF. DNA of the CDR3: TGTGCCAGCAGCCAAGAGCTAGCGGGATTGGGCGAGCAGTACTTC.

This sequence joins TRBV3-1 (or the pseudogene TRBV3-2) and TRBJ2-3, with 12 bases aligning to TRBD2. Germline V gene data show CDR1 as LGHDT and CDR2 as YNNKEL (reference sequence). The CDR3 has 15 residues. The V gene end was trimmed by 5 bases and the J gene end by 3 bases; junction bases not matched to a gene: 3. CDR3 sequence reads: CASSLLAGGTDTQYF. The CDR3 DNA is TGTGCCAGCAGCTTACTAGCGGGAGGTACAGATACGCAGTATTTT.

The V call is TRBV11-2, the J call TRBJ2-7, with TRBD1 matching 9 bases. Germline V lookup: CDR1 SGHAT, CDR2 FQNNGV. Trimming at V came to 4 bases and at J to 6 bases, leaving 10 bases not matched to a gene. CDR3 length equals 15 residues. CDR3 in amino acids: CASSSLSRQGGEQYF. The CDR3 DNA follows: TGTGCCAGCAGCTCCCTCTCCAGACAGGGGGGCGAGCAGTACTTC. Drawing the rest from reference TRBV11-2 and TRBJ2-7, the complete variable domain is EAGVAQSPRYKIIEKRQSVAFWCNPISGHATLYWYQQILGQGPKLLIQFQNNGVVDDSQLPKDRFSAERLKGVDSTLKIQPAKLEDSAVYLCASSSLSRQGGEQYFGPGTRLTVT.

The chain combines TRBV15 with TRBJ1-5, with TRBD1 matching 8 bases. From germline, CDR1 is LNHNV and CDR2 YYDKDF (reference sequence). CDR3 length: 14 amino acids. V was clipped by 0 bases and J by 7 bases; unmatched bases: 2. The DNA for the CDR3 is TGTGCCACCAGCAGAGATTACAGGGGGCAGCCCCAGCATTTT. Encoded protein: CATSRDYRGQPQHF.

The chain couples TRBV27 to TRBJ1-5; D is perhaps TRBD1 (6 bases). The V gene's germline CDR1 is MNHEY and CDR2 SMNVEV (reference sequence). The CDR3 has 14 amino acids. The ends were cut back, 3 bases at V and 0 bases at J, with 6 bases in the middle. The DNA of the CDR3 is TGTGCCAGCAGTTTGGGACATAGCAATCAGCCCCAGCATTTT. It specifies CASSLGHSNQPQHF.

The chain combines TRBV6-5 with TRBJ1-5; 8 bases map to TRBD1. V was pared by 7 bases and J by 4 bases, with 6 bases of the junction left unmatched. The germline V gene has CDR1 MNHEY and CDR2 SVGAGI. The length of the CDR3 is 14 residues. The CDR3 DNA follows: TGTGCCAGCACACGAGACAGGGGTAATCAGCCCCAGCATTTT. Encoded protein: CASTRDRGNQPQHF.

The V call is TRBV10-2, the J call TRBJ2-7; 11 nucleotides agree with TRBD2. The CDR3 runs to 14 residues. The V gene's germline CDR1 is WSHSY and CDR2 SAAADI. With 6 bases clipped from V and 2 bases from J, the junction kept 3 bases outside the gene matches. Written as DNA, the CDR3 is TGCGCCAGCAGGGTACTAGCGGGGGCCTACGAGCAGTACTTC. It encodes CASRVLAGAYEQYF.

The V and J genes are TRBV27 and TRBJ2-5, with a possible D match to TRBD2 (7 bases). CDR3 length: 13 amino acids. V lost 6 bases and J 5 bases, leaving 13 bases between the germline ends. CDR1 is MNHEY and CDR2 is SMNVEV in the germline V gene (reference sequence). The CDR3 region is CASSKRGGETQYF. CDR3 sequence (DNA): TGTGCCAGCAGCAAAAGGGGGGGCGAGACCCAGTACTTC.

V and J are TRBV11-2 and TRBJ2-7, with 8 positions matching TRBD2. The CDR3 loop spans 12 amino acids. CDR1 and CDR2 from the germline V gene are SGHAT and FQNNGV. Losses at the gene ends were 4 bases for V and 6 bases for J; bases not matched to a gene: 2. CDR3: CASSYRGGEQYF. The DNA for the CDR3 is TGTGCCAGCAGCTACCGGGGGGGCGAGCAGTACTTC. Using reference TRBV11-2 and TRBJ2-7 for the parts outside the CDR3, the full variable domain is EAGVAQSPRYKIIEKRQSVAFWCNPISGHATLYWYQQILGQGPKLLIQFQNNGVVDDSQLPKDRFSAERLKGVDSTLKIQPAKLEDSAVYLCASSYRGGEQYFGPGTRLTVT.

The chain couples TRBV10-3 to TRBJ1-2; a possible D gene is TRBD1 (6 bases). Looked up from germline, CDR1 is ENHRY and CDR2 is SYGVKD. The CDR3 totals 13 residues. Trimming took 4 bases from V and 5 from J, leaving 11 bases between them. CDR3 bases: TGTGCCATCAGTGCAGGGGAGGGGTATGGCTACACCTTC. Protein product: CAISAGEGYGYTF.

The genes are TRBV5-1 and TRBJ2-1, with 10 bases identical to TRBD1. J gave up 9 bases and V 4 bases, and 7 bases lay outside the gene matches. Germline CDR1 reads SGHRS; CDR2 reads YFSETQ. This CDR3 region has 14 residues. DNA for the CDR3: TGCGCCAGCAGCGGGGGACAGGGGCTGGGTGAGCAGTTCTTC. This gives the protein CASSGGQGLGEQFF. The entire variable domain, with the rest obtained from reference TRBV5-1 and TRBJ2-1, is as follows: KAGVTQTPRYLIKTRGQQVTLSCSPISGHRSVSWYQQTPGQGLQFLFEYFSETQRNKGNFPGRFSGRQFSNSRSEMNVSTLELGDSALYLCASSGGQGLGEQFFGPGTRLTVL.

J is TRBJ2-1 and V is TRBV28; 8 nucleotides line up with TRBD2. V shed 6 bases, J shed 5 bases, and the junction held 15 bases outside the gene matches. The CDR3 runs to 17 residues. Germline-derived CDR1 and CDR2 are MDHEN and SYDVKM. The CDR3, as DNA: TGTGCCAGCAGGTGGCCGGGACTAGAATTGAGGAACAATGAGCAGTTCTTC. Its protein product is CASRWPGLELRNNEQFF.

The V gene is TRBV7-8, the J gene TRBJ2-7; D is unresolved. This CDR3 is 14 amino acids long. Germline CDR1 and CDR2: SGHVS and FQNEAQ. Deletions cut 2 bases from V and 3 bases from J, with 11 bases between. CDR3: CASSLRATFYEQYF. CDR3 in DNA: TGTGCCAGCAGCTTACGAGCTACCTTCTACGAGCAGTACTTC.

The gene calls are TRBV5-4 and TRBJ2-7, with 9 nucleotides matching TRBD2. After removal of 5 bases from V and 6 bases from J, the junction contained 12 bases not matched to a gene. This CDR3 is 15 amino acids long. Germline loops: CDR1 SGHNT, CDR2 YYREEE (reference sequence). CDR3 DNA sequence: TGTGCCAGCAGTCCAAAGACCGCGGGGGGGGCCGAGCAGTACTTC. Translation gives CASSPKTAGGAEQYF.

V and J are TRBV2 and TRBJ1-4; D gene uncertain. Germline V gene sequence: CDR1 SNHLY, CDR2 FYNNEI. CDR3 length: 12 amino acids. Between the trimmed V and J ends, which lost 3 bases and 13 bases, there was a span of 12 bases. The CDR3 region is CASSEVIAGLFF. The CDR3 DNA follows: TGTGCCAGCAGTGAGGTCATTGCTGGACTGTTTTTT. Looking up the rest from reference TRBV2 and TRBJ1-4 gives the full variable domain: EPEVTQTPSHQVTQMGQEVILRCVPISNHLYFYWYRQILGQKVEFLVSFYNNEISEKSEIFDDQFSVERPDGSNFTLKIRSTKLEDSAMYFCASSEVIAGLFFGSGTQLSVL.

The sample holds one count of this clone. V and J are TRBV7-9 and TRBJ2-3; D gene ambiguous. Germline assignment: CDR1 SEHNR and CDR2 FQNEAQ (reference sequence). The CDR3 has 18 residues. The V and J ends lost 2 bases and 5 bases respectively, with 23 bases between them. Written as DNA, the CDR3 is TGTGCCAGCAGCTTAAGGGCCCTAAATTCTTTATGGGGAGATACGCAGTATTTT. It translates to CASSLRALNSLWGDTQYF.

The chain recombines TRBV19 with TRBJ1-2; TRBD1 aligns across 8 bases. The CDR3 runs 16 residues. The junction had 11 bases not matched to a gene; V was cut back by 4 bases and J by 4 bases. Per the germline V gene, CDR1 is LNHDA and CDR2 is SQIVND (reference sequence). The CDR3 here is CASSNGATGAAYGYTF. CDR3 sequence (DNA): TGTGCCAGTAGTAATGGGGCGACAGGGGCTGCCTATGGCTACACCTTC.

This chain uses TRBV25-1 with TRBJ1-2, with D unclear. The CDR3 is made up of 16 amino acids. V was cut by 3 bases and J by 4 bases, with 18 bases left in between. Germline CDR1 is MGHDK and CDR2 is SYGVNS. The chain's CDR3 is CASSDDLGSSPYGYTF. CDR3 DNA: TGTGCCAGCAGTGATGATCTCGGCAGCAGCCCCTATGGCTACACCTTC.

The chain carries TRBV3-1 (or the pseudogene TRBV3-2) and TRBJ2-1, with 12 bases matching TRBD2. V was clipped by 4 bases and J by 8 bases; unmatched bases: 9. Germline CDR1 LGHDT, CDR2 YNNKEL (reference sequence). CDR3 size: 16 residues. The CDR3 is CASSPNRLAGVHEQFF. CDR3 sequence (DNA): TGTGCCAGCAGCCCTAACAGACTAGCGGGAGTACATGAGCAGTTCTTC.

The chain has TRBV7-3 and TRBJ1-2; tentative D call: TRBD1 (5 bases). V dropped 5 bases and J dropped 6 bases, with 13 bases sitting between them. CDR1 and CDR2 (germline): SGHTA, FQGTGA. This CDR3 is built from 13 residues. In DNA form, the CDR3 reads TGTGCCAGCAGCACCTCCGGGACGAATGGCTACACCTTC. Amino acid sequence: CASSTSGTNGYTF.

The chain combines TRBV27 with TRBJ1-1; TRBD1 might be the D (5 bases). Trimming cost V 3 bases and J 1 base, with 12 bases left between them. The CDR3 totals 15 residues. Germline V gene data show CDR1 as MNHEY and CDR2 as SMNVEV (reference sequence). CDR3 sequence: CASSLGGERNTEAFF. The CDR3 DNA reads TGTGCCAGCAGTTTGGGAGGGGAGAGGAACACTGAAGCTTTCTTT.

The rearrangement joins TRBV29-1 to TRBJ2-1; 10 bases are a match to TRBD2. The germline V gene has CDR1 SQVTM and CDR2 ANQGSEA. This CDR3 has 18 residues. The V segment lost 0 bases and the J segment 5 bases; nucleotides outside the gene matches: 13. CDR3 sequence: CSVEDHFLGTSEDNEQFF. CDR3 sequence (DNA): TGCAGCGTTGAAGATCACTTCTTGGGGACTAGCGAAGACAATGAGCAGTTCTTC.

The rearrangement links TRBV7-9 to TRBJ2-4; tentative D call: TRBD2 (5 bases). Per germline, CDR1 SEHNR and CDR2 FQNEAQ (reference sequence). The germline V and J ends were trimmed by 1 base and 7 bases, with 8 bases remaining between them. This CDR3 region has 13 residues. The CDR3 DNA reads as TGTGCCAGCAGCTTAGACGGACTCAACATTCAGTACTTC. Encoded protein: CASSLDGLNIQYF. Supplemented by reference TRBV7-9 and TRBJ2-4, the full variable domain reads DTGVSQNPRHKITKRGQNVTFRCDPISEHNRLYWYRQTLGQGPEFLTYFQNEAQLEKSRLLSDRFSAERPKGSFSTLEIQRTEQGDSAMYLCASSLDGLNIQYFGAGTRLSVL.

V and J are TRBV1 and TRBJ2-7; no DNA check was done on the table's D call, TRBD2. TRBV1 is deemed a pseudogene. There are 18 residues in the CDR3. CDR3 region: CTSSHAICEREGTYEQYF. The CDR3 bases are TGCACCAGCAGCCACGCTATATGTGAGCGGGAGGGTACCTACGAGCAGTACTTC.

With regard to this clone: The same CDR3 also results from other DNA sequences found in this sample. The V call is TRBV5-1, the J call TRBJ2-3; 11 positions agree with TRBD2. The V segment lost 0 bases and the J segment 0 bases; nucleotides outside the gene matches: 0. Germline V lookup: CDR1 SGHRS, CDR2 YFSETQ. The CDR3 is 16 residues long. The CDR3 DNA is TGCGCCAGCAGCTTGGGACTAGCGGGGAGCACAGATACGCAGTATTTT. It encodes CASSLGLAGSTDTQYF. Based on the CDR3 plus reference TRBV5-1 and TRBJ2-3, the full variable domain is KAGVTQTPRYLIKTRGQQVTLSCSPISGHRSVSWYQQTPGQGLQFLFEYFSETQRNKGNFPGRFSGRQFSNSRSEMNVSTLELGDSALYLCASSLGLAGSTDTQYFGPGTRLTVL.

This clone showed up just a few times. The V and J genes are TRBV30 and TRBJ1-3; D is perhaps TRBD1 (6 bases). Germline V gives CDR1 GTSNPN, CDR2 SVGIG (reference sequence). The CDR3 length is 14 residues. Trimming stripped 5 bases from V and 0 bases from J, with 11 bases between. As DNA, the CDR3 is TGTGCCTGGGGGGACAAGCCCTCTGGAAACACCATATATTTT. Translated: CAWGDKPSGNTIYF. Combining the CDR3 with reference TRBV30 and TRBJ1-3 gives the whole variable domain SQTIHQWPATLVQPVGSPLSLECTVEGTSNPNLYWYRQAAGRGLQLLFYSVGIGQISSEVPQNLSASRPQDRQFILSSKKLLLSDSGFYLCAWGDKPSGNTIYFGEGSWLTVV.

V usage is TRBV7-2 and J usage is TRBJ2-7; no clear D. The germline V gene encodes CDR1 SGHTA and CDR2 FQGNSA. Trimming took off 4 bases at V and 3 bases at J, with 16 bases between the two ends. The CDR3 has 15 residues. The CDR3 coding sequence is TGTGCCAGCAGCTGGGCCGGGTTACATAACTACGAGCAGTACTTC. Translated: CASSWAGLHNYEQYF.

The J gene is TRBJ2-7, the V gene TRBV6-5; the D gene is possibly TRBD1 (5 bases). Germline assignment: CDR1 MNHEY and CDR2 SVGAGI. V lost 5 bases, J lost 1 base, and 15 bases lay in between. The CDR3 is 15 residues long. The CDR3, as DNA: TGTGCCAGCAGTCCCGACAGCGCCTTGTCCTACGAGCAGTACTTC. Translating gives CASSPDSALSYEQYF.